The 5 T cell receptor beta chains reported below all come from one sample, sequenced in a study of T cell responses to AZD1222 COVID-19 vaccine. The table came from immunoSEQ multiplex PCR; TCRdb's copy has only in-frame clones and leaves some out. The sample holds 100,000 or so clones; around nine tenths are singletons and the top ten take 11%. The starting material was peripheral blood, obtained 28 days after the second AZD1222 dose. The receptors stem from an adult who received the AZD1222 COVID-19 vaccine.

J is TRBJ1-1 and V is TRBV7-9; D is uncertain. Trimming cost V 10 bases and J 0 bases, with 15 bases left between them. CDR1 and CDR2 (germline): SEHNR, FQNEAQ (reference sequence). CDR3 size: 14 residues. The CDR3 loop is CATPLSAVNTEAFF. The CDR3 nucleotides read TGTGCCACCCCTCTATCCGCAGTGAACACTGAAGCTTTCTTT.

V usage is TRBV2 and J usage is TRBJ1-2; 8 positions match TRBD1. CDR3 length: 14 residues. In germline, CDR1 is SNHLY, CDR2 FYNNEI. Germline trimming cut 6 bases from V and 3 bases from J; bases unmatched to any gene: 6. CDR3 residues: CASSGQGLDYGYTF. CDR3 DNA: TGTGCCAGCAGCGGACAGGGCCTGGACTATGGCTACACCTTC.

This rearrangement joins TRBV20-1 to TRBJ1-4; no reliable D call. Trimming left V 6 bases short and J 5 bases short, with 7 bases between. The CDR3 is 11 residues long. Germline CDR1 and CDR2: DFQATT and SNEGSKA (reference sequence). In DNA, the CDR3 is TGCAGTGCGGAAGGGAATGAAAAACTGTTTTTT. Its protein is CSAEGNEKLFF.

CDR3 protein: CASSPRQGTVETQYF. Written as DNA, the CDR3 is TGTGCCAGCAGTCCCCGACAGGGGACCGTGGAGACCCAGTACTTC. This sequence joins TRBV6-6 and TRBJ2-5; 8 bases line up with TRBD1. The germline V gene encodes CDR1 MNHNY and CDR2 SVGAGI (reference sequence). This CDR3 has 15 residues. V shed 5 bases, J shed 5 bases, and the junction held 10 bases outside the gene matches.

The genes are TRBV12-3 or TRBV12-4 and TRBJ1-6; TRBD1 agrees at 9 bases. The junction had 2 bases not matched to a gene; V was cut back by 5 bases and J by 9 bases. CDR3 length: 13 residues. The CDR3 DNA sequence: TGTGCCAGCAGTCCGGACAGGGGTTCACCCCTCCACTTT. This translates into CASSPDRGSPLHF.